Listed below are T cell receptor beta chains from one sample, sequenced in a study of blood T cell repertoires in COVID-19. The method was immunoSEQ multiplex PCR; TCRdb's version includes in-frame clones alone and lacks a portion of them. This table holds about 270,000 clones, about 91% found once. Sequences were obtained from PBMCs or T cells enriched from blood (not recorded which). The receptors derive from a man aged 35 to 55 who had been exposed to COVID-19. The CDR3 runs from the conserved cysteine through the conserved F or W. The order of the fields is J gene, clone size, V gene, D gene, CDR3 protein, CDR3 DNA. D genes are given only for firm matches. Only part of the rows carry a size: once, few, many, or a class if the clone is expanded.

>TRBJ1-2|once|TRBV2|-
CASYLLQGYGYTF
TGTGCCAGCTACCTATTACAGGGCTATGGCTACACCTTC
>TRBJ1-2|few|TRBV2|TRBD1
CASKSQGAKSYTF
TGTGCCAGCAAATCTCAGGGGGCGAAGAGCTACACCTTC
>TRBJ2-1|once|TRBV7-9|-
CASSRSSVPYNEQFF
TGTGCCAGCAGCCGCTCTAGCGTACCCTACAATGAGCAGTTCTTC
>TRBJ1-5|-|TRBV6-5|TRBD1
CASSTPGRGLQPQHF
TGTGCCAGCAGTACCCCGGGCAGGGGGTTGCAGCCCCAGCATTTT
>TRBJ2-1|-|TRBV18|-
CASQLDFNEQFF
TGTGCCAGTCAACTAGATTTCAATGAGCAGTTCTTC
>TRBJ1-2|-|TRBV19|-
CASSMGRDRRANYGYTF
TGTGCCAGTAGTATGGGGCGGGACCGACGGGCTAACTATGGCTACACCTTC
>TRBJ2-5|-|TRBV4-1|TRBD2
CASSRREGLETQYF
TGCGCCAGCAGCCGCCGGGAGGGCCTTGAGACCCAGTACTTC
>TRBJ1-2|once|TRBV25-1|TRBD1
CASSEWGTGGYGYTF
TGTGCCAGCAGTGAATGGGGCACAGGGGGCTACGGCTACACCTTC
>TRBJ1-3|-|TRBV24-1|TRBD1
CATSDPDRADTIYF
TGTGCCACCAGTGACCCGGACAGGGCGGACACCATATATTTT
>TRBJ2-1|-|TRBV5-1|-
CASTGGGGYNEQFF
TGCGCCAGCACAGGGGGCGGGGGCTACAATGAGCAGTTCTTC
>TRBJ1-1|-|TRBV27|TRBD1
CASSLGTGGLEAFF
TGTGCCAGCAGTTTGGGGACAGGGGGTCTAGAAGCTTTCTTT
>TRBJ2-7|few|TRBV4-1|-
CASSQGTITYEQYF
TGCGCCAGCAGCCAAGGGACTATTACCTACGAGCAGTACTTC
>TRBJ2-1|-|TRBV9|-
CASSVETTYNEQFF
TGTGCCAGCAGCGTCGAGACAACATACAATGAGCAGTTCTTC
>TRBJ1-2|-|TRBV10-3|-
CAISRTETAMGYTF
TGTGCCATCAGTAGGACAGAAACTGCTATGGGCTACACCTTC
>TRBJ2-1|-|TRBV29-1|-
CSVEKWTGYNEQFF
TGCAGCGTTGAAAAATGGACTGGGTACAATGAGCAGTTCTTC
>TRBJ1-1|-|TRBV27|-
CASSLYFGGALDTEAFF
TGTGCCAGCAGTTTATACTTCGGGGGGGCGCTTGACACTGAAGCTTTCTTT
>TRBJ2-5|-|TRBV14|-
CASSRSPSETQYF
TGTGCCAGCAGCCGGAGCCCGTCGGAGACCCAGTACTTC
>TRBJ2-7|-|TRBV11-2|-
CASSNGRLNYEQYF
TGTGCCAGCAGTAACGGGAGACTTAACTACGAGCAGTACTTC
>TRBJ2-1|-|TRBV28|-
CASTKIWSGKRNEQFF
TGTGCCAGCACCAAAATCTGGTCGGGGAAAAGGAATGAGCAGTTCTTC
>TRBJ1-5|-|TRBV7-9|-
CASSLSLGNQPQHF
TGTGCCAGCAGCTTATCGTTAGGCAATCAGCCCCAGCATTTT
>TRBJ1-1|once|TRBV24-1|-
CATSESTGFGEAFF
TGTGCCACCAGTGAGTCTACAGGGTTTGGTGAAGCTTTCTTT
>TRBJ2-7|-|TRBV28|TRBD1
CASTPGTGDYEQYF
TGTGCCAGCACTCCCGGGACAGGGGACTACGAGCAGTACTTC
>TRBJ1-3|-|TRBV9|TRBD1
CASSAQGAENTIYF
TGTGCCAGCAGCGCACAGGGGGCTGAAAACACCATATATTTT
>TRBJ2-7|-|TRBV6-1|TRBD2
CASSVLLAGNSYEQYF
TGTGCCAGCAGTGTCTTACTAGCGGGAAACTCCTACGAGCAGTACTTC
>TRBJ2-7|-|TRBV7-2|-
CASSLSRTGNEQYF
TGTGCCAGCAGCTTATCCCGAACAGGCAACGAGCAGTACTTC
>TRBJ2-7|few|TRBV5-1|TRBD1
CASSGGTGKTNEQYF
TGCGCCAGCAGCGGGGGGACAGGGAAGACGAACGAGCAGTACTTC
>TRBJ1-2|-|TRBV29-1|-
CSVEEIGENYGYTF
TGCAGCGTTGAAGAGATAGGGGAAAACTATGGCTACACCTTC
>TRBJ2-1|once|TRBV19|TRBD2
CASSSRTSGTHSYNEQFF
TGTGCCAGTAGTTCTAGGACTAGCGGGACCCACTCCTACAATGAGCAGTTCTTC
>TRBJ2-1|-|TRBV10-3|TRBD1
CAISDPDRAPAAYNEQFF
TGTGCCATCAGTGACCCCGACAGGGCGCCGGCTGCTTACAATGAGCAGTTCTTC
>TRBJ2-3|once|TRBV19|TRBD2
CASRVTSGTDTQYF
TGTGCCAGTAGGGTTACTAGCGGCACAGATACGCAGTATTTT
>TRBJ2-7|-|TRBV19|-
CASSILGGSEQYF
TGTGCCAGTAGTATACTCGGGGGTAGCGAGCAGTACTTC
>TRBJ1-1|-|TRBV29-1|-
CSVLGTEAFF
TGCAGCGTCCTAGGCACTGAAGCTTTCTTT
>TRBJ2-7|-|TRBV1|-
CTSSRITYAGRTYEQYF
TGCACCAGCAGCCGTATAACCTACGCGGGAAGAACCTACGAGCAGTACTTC
>TRBJ2-4|-|TRBV15|-
CATSLDRLLAKNIQYF
TGTGCCACCAGCCTAGACCGTTTGCTAGCCAAAAACATTCAGTACTTC
>TRBJ1-1|-|TRBV5-1|-
CASRKTIANTEAFF
TGCGCCAGCAGGAAAACAATAGCAAACACTGAAGCTTTCTTT
>TRBJ1-1|-|TRBV6-1|-
CASSDRTGFGNTEAFF
TGTGCCAGCAGTGATCGAACAGGGTTTGGGAACACTGAAGCTTTCTTT
>TRBJ1-6|-|TRBV4-1|-
CASSQEQGQMSPLHF
TGCGCCAGCAGCCAAGAGCAGGGACAAATGTCACCCCTCCACTTT
>TRBJ2-7|-|TRBV12-3/TRBV12-4|-
CASTFGSYEQYF
TGTGCCAGCACATTCGGGAGTTACGAGCAGTACTTC
>TRBJ2-1|-|TRBV3-1/TRBV3-2|TRBD2
CASSQFGGSSYNEQFF
TGTGCCAGCAGCCAATTTGGCGGGAGCTCCTACAATGAGCAGTTCTTC
>TRBJ2-2|-|TRBV9|-
CASTRSGTIRVGELFF
TGTGCCAGCACCCGAAGCGGCACGATTCGGGTCGGGGAGCTGTTTTTT
>TRBJ2-7|-|TRBV18|-
CASSPPSERGAQYF
TGTGCCAGCTCACCACCCTCGGAAAGGGGCGCGCAGTACTTC
>TRBJ1-1|-|TRBV19|-
CASTMRVNTEAFF
TGTGCCAGTACCATGCGGGTGAACACTGAAGCTTTCTTT
>TRBJ1-1|many|TRBV15|-
CAIGTTEAFF
TGTGCCATCGGGACAACTGAAGCTTTCTTT
>TRBJ1-4|once|TRBV13|-
CASSLAANEKLFF
TGTGCCAGCAGCTTAGCAGCTAATGAAAAACTGTTTTTT
>TRBJ2-2|-|TRBV9|-
CASSVRQGRDTGELFF
TGTGCCAGCAGCGTTCGACAGGGGAGGGACACCGGGGAGCTGTTTTTT
>TRBJ2-1|-|TRBV4-1|TRBD2
CASSHPFEREAPKTYNEQFF
TGCGCCAGCAGTCACCCCTTTGAGCGGGAGGCCCCGAAGACTTACAATGAGCAGTTCTTC
>TRBJ1-2|-|TRBV24-1|TRBD1
CATRRPSSLRTGDGYTF
TGTGCCACACGAAGGCCCTCTAGTCTCAGGACAGGGGACGGCTACACCTTC
>TRBJ1-5|-|TRBV15|TRBD1
CATSRTGENQPQHF
TGTGCCACCAGCCGGACAGGAGAAAATCAGCCCCAGCATTTT
>TRBJ2-5|-|TRBV28|-
CASSPPGTRQETQYF
TGTGCCAGCAGTCCTCCGGGGACAAGACAAGAGACCCAGTACTTC
>TRBJ1-5|-|TRBV4-2|-
CASSQVGGNQPQHF
TGTGCCAGCAGCCAAGTCGGAGGCAATCAGCCCCAGCATTTT
>TRBJ1-6|-|TRBV6-5|-
CASAFTGFNSPLHF
TGTGCCAGCGCCTTTACCGGGTTTAATTCACCCCTCCACTTT
>TRBJ1-2|-|TRBV2|TRBD1
CASRAGQGSNYGYTF
TGTGCCAGCAGAGCGGGACAGGGTAGTAACTATGGCTACACCTTC
>TRBJ2-3|-|TRBV4-3|TRBD2
CASSQEPSGRTDTQYF
TGCGCCAGCAGCCAAGAACCTAGCGGGAGGACAGATACGCAGTATTTT
>TRBJ2-5|-|TRBV5-4|-
CASSIKTGDQYF
TGTGCCAGCAGCATTAAGACAGGCGACCAGTACTTC